The subject of this entry is one TCR beta chain. This entry belongs to a study of CD8+CD57+ T cells in acquired aplastic anemia. CDR3 size: 12 residues. Germline-derived CDR1 and CDR2 are SGHTA and FQGNSA. Trimming removed 3 bases at V and 6 bases at J, with 7 bases between. Genomic DNA served as template for TCR beta VDJ and CDR3 profiling. One entry per CDR3 protein, called by TCRdb with MiXCR from the reads. This sample has about 190,000 distinct CDR3 sequences, with less than 70% found just once. The source is a human donor in good health, serving as a control. V usage is TRBV7-2 and J usage is TRBJ2-3; D is possibly TRBD1 (6 bases). Source material: sorted CD4+, CD8+, or CD8+CD57+ T cells (not recorded which) from PBMCs. CDR3 residues: CASSLQGDTQYF. CDR3 bases: TGTGCCAGCAGCTTGCAGGGGGATACGCAGTATTTT.